One T cell receptor beta chain is described in this entry. There is no known antigen for this receptor. Base qualities are missing; no much larger clone stands one base away. The CDR3, from cysteine to phenylalanine, totals 16 residues. Kept here is only the CDR3 DNA, which spans 48 bases and is read in frame from base 1. V sheds 7 bases and J sheds 1 base, leaving 17 bases between their ends. According to the germline V gene (reference sequence), CDR1 reads MNHEY and CDR2 reads SMNVEV. The record originates from a study of CD8+ T cells in alopecia areata (dated by TCRdb to between 2017 and 2018). Regarding the complete study: The treated patients, all with moderate-to-severe alopecia areata, were enrolled in an open-label pilot trial of oral tofacitinib given at 5 to 10 mg twice daily. Patients stayed on tofacitinib for 6 to 18 months and then had 6 months of follow-up off drug so that delayed response and recurrence could be assessed. In treated patients, disease severity was measured using the SALT score, which gives the percentage of scalp surface area affected. In both human patients and the C3H/HeJ mouse model, the study applied high-throughput TCRbeta sequencing to look at T cell clonal expansion in alopecia areata. In humans, TCRbeta sequencing was performed on scalp tissue and on sorted CD4+ and CD8+ peripheral blood T cells from healthy controls and from patients with patchy or totalis/universalis alopecia areata. Tofacitinib-treated patients had biopsies at baseline and at 4 and 24 weeks of treatment, with a later scalp biopsy in several patients. Scalp clonality was compared across normal scalp (n=4), patchy alopecia areata scalp (n=8), and alopecia totalis/universalis scalp (n=8). RNA came from the PAXgene miRNA kit for fixed scalp, the miRNeasy kit for PBMCs, and the RNeasy kit for mouse skin. Amplification of TCRbeta CDR3 regions was done by immunoSEQ multiplex PCR using 35 Vbeta forward primers and 13 Jbeta reverse primers.

What the authors observed across the whole study: Shared TCR sequences between patients were less evident than in mice, which may be partly attributable to HLA diversity in the patient population. Because the treated cohort was small and included a single nonresponder, larger studies are needed to assess links between baseline CD8+ expansion and response. Lesional scalp, especially in alopecia totalis/universalis, showed higher clonality and more expanded CD8+ clones than normal scalp, suggesting antigenic drive. Unlike mouse skin, which is dominated by gammadelta T cells, normal human skin has resident alphabeta T cells that are also sequenced, and this complicates analysis of the scalp TCR repertoire. During tofacitinib treatment, many expanded lesional clones stuck around in both scalp and blood, and this persistence may partly explain why relapse happens after treatment is stopped. Tofacitinib significantly lowered scalp clonality and the number of expanded CD8+ clones among the top 100 scalp clones.

Preparation of the library involved the immunoSEQ multiplex PCR assay. RNA was extracted from all samples and reverse transcribed into cDNA, which served as template for TCR sequencing. SuperScript III was used to make first-strand cDNA, primed with a 2:1 mix of oligo-dT and random hexamers. A synthetic immune receptor repertoire was used to gauge amplification bias, and whatever bias remained was removed computationally. The original methods were these. After raw reads were preprocessed to remove errors, the CDR3 was defined following IMGT conventions as running from the conserved cysteine to phenylalanine. To get clonality, Shannon entropy was normalized by log2 of the number of productive unique TCRs and the result was subtracted from 1. Scalp TCRbeta sequences were cross-referenced with sorted blood CD4 and CD8 repertoires so that the CD4 or CD8 identity of scalp clones could be inferred. This is the immuneACCESS table as TCRdb keeps it, with only in-frame sequences that have V and J called. A part of the clones is gone; compared with another copy, unresolved V genes explain less than half, and the rest is unexplained. V and J calls and clone size are given by that table; D and trimming were obtained from the DNA. In all, the sample holds approximately 100,000 clones, and about nine tenths of those were seen once. 11% of the sample is taken by the ten largest.

The label giving this sample's treatment or condition can be read as: oral pan-JAK inhibitor, 5-10 mg twice daily. Lesional scalp punch biopsies and peripheral blood were collected from alopecia areata patients. PBMCs were isolated by density centrifugation and stained for CD3, CD4 and CD8, after which CD4+ and CD8+ T cells were sorted on a FACSAria. This specimen consisted of CD8+ T cells sorted from blood, obtained around week 30, from a patient treated with tofacitinib. The sequence joins TRBV27 to TRBJ1-5; confidence is insufficient to name the D gene. The TCR sequence derives from a human donor with alopecia areata. The nucleotide sequence is TGTGCCAGCAAAAGATATAAAAATAGAAGCAATCAGCCCCAGCATTTT. This codes for CASKRYKNRSNQPQHF.